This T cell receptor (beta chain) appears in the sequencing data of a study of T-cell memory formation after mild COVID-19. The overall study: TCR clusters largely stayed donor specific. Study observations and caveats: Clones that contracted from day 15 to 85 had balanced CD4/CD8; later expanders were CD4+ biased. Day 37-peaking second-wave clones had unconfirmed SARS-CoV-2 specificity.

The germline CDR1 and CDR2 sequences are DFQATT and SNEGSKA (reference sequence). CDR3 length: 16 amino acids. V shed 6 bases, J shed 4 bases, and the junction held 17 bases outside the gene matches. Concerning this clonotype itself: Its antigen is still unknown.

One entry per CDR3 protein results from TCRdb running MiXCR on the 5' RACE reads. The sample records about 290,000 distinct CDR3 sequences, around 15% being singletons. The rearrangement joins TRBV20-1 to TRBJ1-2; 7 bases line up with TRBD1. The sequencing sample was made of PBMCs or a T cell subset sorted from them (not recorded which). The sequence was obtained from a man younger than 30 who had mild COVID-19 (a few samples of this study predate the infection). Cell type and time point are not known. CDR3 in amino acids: CSAPTDRDRARYGYTF. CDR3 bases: TGCAGTGCGCCCACTGACAGGGACCGTGCCCGCTATGGCTACACCTTC.